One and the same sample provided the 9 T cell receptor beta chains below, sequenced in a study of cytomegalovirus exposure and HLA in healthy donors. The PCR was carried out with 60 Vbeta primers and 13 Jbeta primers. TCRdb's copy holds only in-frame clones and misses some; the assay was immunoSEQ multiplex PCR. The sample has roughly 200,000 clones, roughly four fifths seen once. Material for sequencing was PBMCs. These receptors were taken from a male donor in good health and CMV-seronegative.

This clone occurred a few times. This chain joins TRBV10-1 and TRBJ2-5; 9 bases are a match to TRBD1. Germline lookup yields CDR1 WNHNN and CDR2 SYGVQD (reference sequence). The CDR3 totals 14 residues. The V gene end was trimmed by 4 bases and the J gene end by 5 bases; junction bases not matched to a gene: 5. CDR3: CASSGTGVAETQYF. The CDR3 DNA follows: TGCGCCAGCAGTGGGACAGGGGTGGCGGAGACCCAGTACTTC.

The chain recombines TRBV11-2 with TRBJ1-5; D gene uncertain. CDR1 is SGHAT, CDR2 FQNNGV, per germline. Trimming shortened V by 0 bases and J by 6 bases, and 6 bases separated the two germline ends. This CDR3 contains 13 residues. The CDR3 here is CASSLDRFQPQHF. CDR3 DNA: TGTGCCAGCAGCTTAGATCGGTTTCAGCCCCAGCATTTT.

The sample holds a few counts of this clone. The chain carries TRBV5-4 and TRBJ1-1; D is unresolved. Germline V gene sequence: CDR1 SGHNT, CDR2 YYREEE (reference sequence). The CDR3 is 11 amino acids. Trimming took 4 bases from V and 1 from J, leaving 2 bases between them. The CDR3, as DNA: TGTGCCAGCAGCCAGAACACTGAAGCTTTCTTT. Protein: CASSQNTEAFF.

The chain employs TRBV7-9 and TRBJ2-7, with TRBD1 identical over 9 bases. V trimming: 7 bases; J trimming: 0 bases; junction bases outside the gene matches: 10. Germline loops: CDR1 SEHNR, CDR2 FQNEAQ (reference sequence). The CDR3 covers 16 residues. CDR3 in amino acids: CASTSVGGQGSYEQYF. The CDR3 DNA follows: TGTGCCAGCACCTCAGTAGGGGGACAGGGCTCCTACGAGCAGTACTTC.

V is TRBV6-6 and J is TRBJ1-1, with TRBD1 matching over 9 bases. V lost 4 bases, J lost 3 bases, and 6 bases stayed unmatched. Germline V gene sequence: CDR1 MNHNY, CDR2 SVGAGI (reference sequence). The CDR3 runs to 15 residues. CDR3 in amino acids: CASSWTGDGDTEAFF. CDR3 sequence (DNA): TGTGCCAGCAGTTGGACAGGGGACGGGGACACTGAAGCTTTCTTT.

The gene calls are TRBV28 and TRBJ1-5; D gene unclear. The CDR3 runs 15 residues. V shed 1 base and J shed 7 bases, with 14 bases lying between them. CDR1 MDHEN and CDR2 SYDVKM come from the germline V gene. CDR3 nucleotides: TGTGCCAGCAGTTTATATAGGGCCTCGGGGCAGCCCCAGCATTTT. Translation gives CASSLYRASGQPQHF.

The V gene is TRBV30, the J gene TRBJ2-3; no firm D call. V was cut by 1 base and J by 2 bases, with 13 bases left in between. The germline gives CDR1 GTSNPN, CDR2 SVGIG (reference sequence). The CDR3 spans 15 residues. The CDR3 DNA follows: TGTGCCTGGAGTGAAGGCCGACTTGACACAGATACGCAGTATTTT. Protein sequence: CAWSEGRLDTDTQYF.

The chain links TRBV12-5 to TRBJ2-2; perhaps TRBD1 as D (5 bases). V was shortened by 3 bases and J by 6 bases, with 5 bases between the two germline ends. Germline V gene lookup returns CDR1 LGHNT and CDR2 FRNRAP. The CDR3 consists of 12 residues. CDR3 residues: CASGLGAGELFF. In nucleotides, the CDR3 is TGTGCTAGTGGTTTAGGGGCCGGGGAGCTGTTTTTT.

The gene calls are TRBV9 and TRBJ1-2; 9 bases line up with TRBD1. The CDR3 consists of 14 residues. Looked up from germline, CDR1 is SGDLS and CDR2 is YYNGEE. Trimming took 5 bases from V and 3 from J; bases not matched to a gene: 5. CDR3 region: CASRRTGGHYGYTF. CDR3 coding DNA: TGTGCCAGCAGGAGAACAGGGGGCCACTATGGCTACACCTTC.